This T cell receptor beta chain was profiled in a study of CD8+CD57+ T cells in acquired aplastic anemia. Study in general: Sorted CD4+ and CD8+ cells gave a mean 3.2 ug DNA, range roughly 0.19 to 27.4 ug.

Patients selected for sequencing had displayed CD8+CD57+ cell expansion by flow cytometry. Patients were untreated when blood was sampled. Concerning this clonotype itself: What it recognizes is unknown.

Study results and caveats: Patients and controls were found to share twenty-nine CD8+ CDR3 sequences. Patients and controls had CD8+ Simpson's diversity values that were not significantly distinct.

CDR1 and CDR2 from the germline V gene are SGHTA and FQGTGA. This CDR3 spans 15 amino acids. V shed 5 bases and J 0 bases; nucleotides not matched to a gene: 7. Researchers used genomic DNA as the template to profile TCR beta VDJ and CDR3. MiXCR, run by TCRdb on the reads, gives a single entry per CDR3 protein. The sample shows approximately 59,000 distinct CDR3 sequences, approximately 50% of them seen only once. The rearrangement joins TRBV7-3 to TRBJ2-7; 7 bases align to TRBD1. Sequencing was done on a sample of sorted CD4+, CD8+, or CD8+CD57+ T cells (not recorded which) from PBMCs. This TCR came from a human donor with aplastic anemia. CDR3 loop: CASSDRQGSSYEQYF. CDR3 nucleotides: TGTGCCAGCAGCGATAGACAGGGAAGCTCCTACGAGCAGTACTTC.